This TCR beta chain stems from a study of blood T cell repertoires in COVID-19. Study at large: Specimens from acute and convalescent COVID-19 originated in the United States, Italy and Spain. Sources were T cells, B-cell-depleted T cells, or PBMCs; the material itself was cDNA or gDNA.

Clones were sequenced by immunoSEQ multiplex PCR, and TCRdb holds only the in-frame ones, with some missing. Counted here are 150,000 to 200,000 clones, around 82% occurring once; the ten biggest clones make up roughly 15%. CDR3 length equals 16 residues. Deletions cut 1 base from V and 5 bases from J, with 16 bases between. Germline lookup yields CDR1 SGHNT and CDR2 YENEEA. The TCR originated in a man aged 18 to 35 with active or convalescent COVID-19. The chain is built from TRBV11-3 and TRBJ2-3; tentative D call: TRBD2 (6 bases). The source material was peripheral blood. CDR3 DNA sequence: TGTGCCAGCAGCTTAGTTGGCAGGGCCGGGGGAGATACGCAGTATTTT. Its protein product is CASSLVGRAGGDTQYF.